This T cell receptor (delta chain) stems from a study of Vδ1+ human thymocytes. Extracted RNA was reverse transcribed into cDNA. Multiplex PCR used pooled V-gene forward primers and a constant-region reverse primer to amplify CDR3s. TCRdb made new clone calls on the multiplex PCR reads using CATT. This table has approximately 58,000 delta-chain clones, more than 13% appearing once. From germline, CDR1 is TSWWSYY and CDR2 QGS. Trimming stripped 4 bases from V and 0 bases from J, with 18 bases between. The CDR3 has 17 residues. Alphabeta T cells were depleted, then CD3+ Vdelta1+ Vdelta2- thymocytes were FACS-sorted. Between roughly 98% and 99.6% of sorted thymocytes were Vdelta1+. General study points: Thymic delta-chain repertoires held roughly 20% Vdelta2 sequences and few Vdelta3, despite high sort purity. Thymic TRG and TRD repertoires appeared highly polyclonal.

This clone showed up just a few times. What it binds is unknown. Material for sequencing was Vdelta1+ gamma-delta thymocytes from the thymus. Regarding subset: FACS-sorted CD3+ TCRalphabeta- TCRVdelta1+ TCRVdelta2- thymocytes. V gene TRDV1 combines with J gene TRDJ1; D unclear. The sequence was obtained from a girl in the first two years of life who had congenital heart surgery. The CDR3 DNA follows: TGTGCTCTTGGGGCTCCGCTTACGTTCCCCGACACCGATAAACTCATCTTT. As protein: CALGAPLTFPDTDKLIF.